The 12 T cell receptor beta chains listed next were all sequenced from one sample in a study of neurological immune-mediated disorders. Each CDR3 protein gets one entry after TCRdb re-called the 5' RACE reads with MiXCR. This table holds more than 35,000 distinct CDR3 sequences, approximately 3% found once. The sample consisted of PBMCs. These receptors all come from a woman aged 50 to 60 with multiple sclerosis.

This clonotype was detected many times. The chain recombines TRBV5-1 with TRBJ2-1, with 12 bases matching TRBD2. V was pared by 1 base and J by 0 bases, with 8 bases of the junction left unmatched. CDR3 length: 19 residues. Germline CDR1 reads SGHRS; CDR2 reads YFSETQ. CDR3 nucleotide sequence: TGCGCCAGCAGCTTGCCGGGACTAGCGGGCCCTAGCTCCTACAATGAGCAGTTCTTC. Amino acid sequence: CASSLPGLAGPSSYNEQFF.

This clonotype was counted ten times or more. This chain uses TRBV5-1 with TRBJ2-5; 8 bases are a match to TRBD1. Germline V gene sequence: CDR1 SGHRS, CDR2 YFSETQ. The CDR3 totals 16 residues. The ends lost 0 bases at V and 4 bases at J; junction bases unmatched: 8. CDR3: CASSLASAGGLETQYF. CDR3 in DNA: TGCGCCAGCAGCTTGGCCTCGGCAGGGGGCTTAGAGACCCAGTACTTC.

This clonotype has ten or more counts. J is TRBJ2-7 and V is TRBV6-5; TRBD1 matches 11 bases. V trimming: 4 bases; J trimming: 4 bases; junction bases outside the gene matches: 3. The CDR3 consists of 14 residues. Germline values: CDR1 MNHEY, CDR2 SVGAGI. This chain's CDR3 is CASSSGTGGYEQYF. CDR3 bases: TGTGCCAGCAGTTCCGGGACAGGGGGGTACGAGCAGTACTTC.

At least ten counts were recorded for this clonotype. The J gene is TRBJ2-2, the V gene TRBV20-1, with D possibly being TRBD1 (5 bases). Trimming removed 0 bases at V and 6 bases at J, with 11 bases between. The germline gives CDR1 DFQATT, CDR2 SNEGSKA (reference sequence). The CDR3 contains 14 residues. The CDR3, as DNA: TGCAGTGCTAGAGACCCTAGGGGCGCCGGGGAGCTGTTTTTT. Amino acid sequence: CSARDPRGAGELFF.

The sample holds a few counts of this clonotype. This chain connects TRBV7-6 to TRBJ2-2; either TRBD1 or TRBD2 may fit D (6 bases each). The CDR3 spans 16 residues. Germline V gene sequence: CDR1 SGHVS, CDR2 FNYEAQ. Trimming cost V 2 bases and J 0 bases, with 10 bases left between them. The CDR3 reads CASSLYRGANTGELFF. In DNA, the CDR3 is TGTGCCAGCAGCTTATATAGGGGGGCGAACACCGGGGAGCTGTTTTTT.

Ten or more counts support this clonotype. The chain employs TRBV20-1 and TRBJ2-7; 8 bases line up with TRBD1. This CDR3 region has 15 residues. Germline V gene lookup returns CDR1 DFQATT and CDR2 SNEGSKA (reference sequence). The trim removed 1 base at V and 4 bases at J, leaving 9 bases unmatched. For the CDR3, the DNA is TGCAGTGCTAGAGTGACCAGGGGGCTGGGTTACGAGCAGTACTTC. It encodes CSARVTRGLGYEQYF.

This clonotype was counted at least ten times. The rearrangement links TRBV20-1 to TRBJ1-5, with D maybe TRBD1 (5 bases). Trimming took off 0 bases at V and 2 bases at J, with 11 bases between the two ends. Germline V gives CDR1 DFQATT, CDR2 SNEGSKA (reference sequence). This CDR3 region has 15 residues. The CDR3 reads CSARDPGPGNQPQHF. In nucleotides, the CDR3 is TGCAGTGCTAGAGACCCAGGGCCGGGCAATCAGCCCCAGCATTTT.

In its sample, this clonotype was seen many times. The gene calls are TRBV7-2 and TRBJ2-3, with D possibly being TRBD1 (5 bases). Looked up from germline, CDR1 is SGHTA and CDR2 is FQGNSA. The CDR3 loop spans 15 amino acids. V lost 1 base, J lost 4 bases, and 12 bases lay in between. The CDR3 loop reads CASSLGSQAPDTQYF. As DNA, the CDR3 is TGTGCCAGCAGCTTAGGTTCACAGGCTCCAGATACGCAGTATTTT.

This clonotype was observed many times. V and J are TRBV20-1 and TRBJ1-5; D is unclear. The ends were cut back, 3 bases at V and 6 bases at J, with 9 bases in the middle. The CDR3 runs to 12 residues. Germline values: CDR1 DFQATT, CDR2 SNEGSKA (reference sequence). For the CDR3, the DNA is TGCAGTGCTAGGCGGAGTGGTCAGCCCCAGCATTTT. The encoded protein is CSARRSGQPQHF.

This clonotype was found many times. V and J are TRBV13 and TRBJ2-5; 11 bases are shared with TRBD1. Trimming removed 5 bases from V and 0 bases from J; junction bases left unmatched: 2. CDR1 and CDR2 (germline): PRHDT, FYEKMQ (reference sequence). The CDR3 is 15 residues long. This CDR3 reads CASSRGQGDQETQYF. CDR3 bases: TGTGCCAGCAGCCGGGGACAGGGGGACCAAGAGACCCAGTACTTC.

This clonotype was recorded many times. The gene calls are TRBV20-1 and TRBJ2-7; D tentatively fits TRBD1 or TRBD2 (5 bases each). This CDR3 region has 14 residues. CDR1 DFQATT and CDR2 SNEGSKA come from the germline V gene (reference sequence). The CDR3 DNA is TGCGGCGTGGCTGGAGGTAATGGGGGCTACGAGCAGTACTTC. Protein product: CGVAGGNGGYEQYF.

This clonotype has at least ten counts. This chain links TRBV12-3 or TRBV12-4 with TRBJ1-2, with TRBD1 identical over 7 bases. This CDR3 contains 13 residues. After removal of 2 bases from V and 6 bases from J, the junction contained 3 bases not matched to a gene. The CDR3 spells CASSLFGTDGYTF. CDR3 bases: TGTGCCAGCAGTTTATTCGGGACAGATGGCTACACCTTC.